This TCR beta chain was obtained from a study of T cells in women clearing cervical HPV infection. Per germline, CDR1 SGHNT and CDR2 YYREEE (reference sequence). V was clipped by 1 base and J by 3 bases; unmatched bases: 0. There are 13 residues in the CDR3. Comments on this clone: The CDR3 goes on 3 residues after the read ends, and that part is filled in from the germline J gene.

Profiling relied on immunoSEQ multiplex PCR, and the TCRdb table lists in-frame clones only, not all of them. This sample's table reports approximately 35,000 clones. Sequenced: blood buffy coat. The clonotype was recovered from a woman between 18 and 70 years old with a cervical HPV16 infection that either progressed to CIN3+ or cleared (not recorded which). This chain uses TRBV5-4 with TRBJ2-5; 7 positions match TRBD1. The covered CDR3 bases are TGTGCCAGCAGCTTGACAGGGGAAGAGACC. Translation gives CASSLTGEET. The whole CDR3 is CASSLTGEETQYF.